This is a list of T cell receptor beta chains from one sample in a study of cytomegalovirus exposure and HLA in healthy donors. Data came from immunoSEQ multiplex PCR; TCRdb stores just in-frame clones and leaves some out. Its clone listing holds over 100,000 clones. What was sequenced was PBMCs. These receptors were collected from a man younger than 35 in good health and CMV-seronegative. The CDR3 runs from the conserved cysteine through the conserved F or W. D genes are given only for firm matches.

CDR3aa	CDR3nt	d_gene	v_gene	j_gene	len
CASSLGGGTEAFF	TGTGCCAGCAGCTTAGGGGGCGGCACTGAAGCTTTCTTT	TRBD1	TRBV5-6	TRBJ1-1	13
CASSATGIGYEQYF	TGTGCCAGCAGTGCGACAGGGATAGGCTACGAGCAGTACTTC	TRBD1	TRBV27	TRBJ2-7	14
CASSGRTGAGQGSPLHF	TGTGCCAGTAGCGGACGGACAGGGGCCGGGCAAGGTTCACCCCTCCACTTT	TRBD1	TRBV19	TRBJ1-6	17
CASSPEAESYNEQFF	TGTGCCAGCAGCCCTGAGGCGGAGTCCTACAATGAGCAGTTCTTC	NA	TRBV4-2	TRBJ2-1	15
CASSSQVAGRNTGELFF	TGTGCCAGCAGCTCCCAGGTAGCGGGTCGAAACACCGGGGAGCTGTTTTTT	TRBD2	TRBV7-2	TRBJ2-2	17
CASSSLGTGHGYTF	TGTGCCAGCAGTTCCCTCGGGACAGGGCATGGCTACACCTTC	TRBD1	TRBV28	TRBJ1-2	14
CASRSIMDGGGTYEQYF	TGTGCCAGCAGATCAATCATGGACGGAGGAGGGACCTACGAGCAGTACTTC	NA	TRBV7-9	TRBJ2-7	17
CATSRYRGNQPQHF	TGTGCCACCAGCAGATACAGGGGGAATCAGCCCCAGCATTTT	TRBD1	TRBV15	TRBJ1-5	14
CASRGRDGGRTGELFF	TGTGCCAGTAGGGGACGGGACGGGGGGCGCACCGGGGAGCTGTTTTTT	NA	TRBV19	TRBJ2-2	16
CASSLVGSGQETQYF	TGTGCCAGCAGCTTAGTCGGTAGCGGCCAAGAGACCCAGTACTTC	NA	TRBV7-3	TRBJ2-5	15
CASSPGLAGPQETQYF	TGTGCCAGCAGCCCCGGACTAGCGGGCCCCCAAGAGACCCAGTACTTC	TRBD2	TRBV5-8	TRBJ2-5	16
CASSWEGGESTDTQYF	TGTGCCAGCAGTTGGGAAGGGGGGGAAAGCACAGATACGCAGTATTTT	NA	TRBV28	TRBJ2-3	16
CAISRTTRTDTQYF	TGTGCCATCAGTCGGACAACCCGCACAGATACGCAGTATTTT	NA	TRBV10-3	TRBJ2-3	14
CAWSVQAYEQYF	TGTGCCTGGAGTGTCCAGGCATACGAGCAGTACTTC	NA	TRBV30	TRBJ2-7	12
CASPGRGESGYTF	TGTGCCAGCCCCGGGCGGGGCGAATCTGGCTACACCTTC	NA	TRBV28	TRBJ1-2	13
CSVTDRGQAGYTF	TGCAGCGTCACAGACAGGGGGCAAGCTGGCTACACCTTC	TRBD1	TRBV29-1	TRBJ1-2	13
CASRPDRAFRNTGELFF	TGTGCCAGCAGACCGGACAGGGCATTCAGGAACACCGGGGAGCTGTTTTTT	TRBD1	TRBV7-9	TRBJ2-2	17
CASSQGTGRNTIYF	TGTGCCAGCAGCCAAGGGACAGGGCGAAACACCATATATTTT	TRBD1	TRBV14	TRBJ1-3	14
CSAVGTGTYNEQFF	TGCAGCGCCGTGGGGACAGGGACCTACAATGAGCAGTTCTTC	TRBD1	TRBV29-1	TRBJ2-1	14
CASSFGTASYNEQFF	TGTGCCAGCAGCTTTGGAACAGCCTCCTACAATGAGCAGTTCTTC	NA	TRBV5-4	TRBJ2-1	15
CASSARLGEKLFF	TGTGCCAGCAGCGCCCGACTAGGGGAAAAACTGTTTTTT	NA	TRBV9	TRBJ1-4	13
CASSPRTSGLGNEQFF	TGCGCCAGCAGCCCTCGGACTAGCGGGTTAGGCAATGAGCAGTTCTTC	TRBD2	TRBV5-1	TRBJ2-1	16
CASSPLGQGLSDTQYF	TGTGCCAGCAGTCCTTTGGGACAGGGTTTGTCAGATACGCAGTATTTT	TRBD1	TRBV27	TRBJ2-3	16
CATSSNKPGGSEAFF	TGTGCCACCAGCTCAAACAAACCAGGTGGGTCTGAAGCTTTCTTT	NA	TRBV15	TRBJ1-1	15
CASSPPGQGGLNQPQHF	TGTGCCAGCTCACCACCGGGACAGGGGGGCCTCAATCAGCCCCAGCATTTT	TRBD1	TRBV18	TRBJ1-5	17
CASSLAPGQAQETQYF	TGCGCCAGCAGCTTGGCTCCGGGACAGGCGCAAGAGACCCAGTACTTC	TRBD1	TRBV5-1	TRBJ2-5	16
CSAPGQGSYNEQFF	TGCAGCGCCCCGGGACAGGGCAGTTACAATGAGCAGTTCTTC	TRBD1	TRBV29-1	TRBJ2-1	14
CASSLGTGGSNEQYF	TGTGCCAGCAGCCTCGGGACAGGGGGCTCCAACGAGCAGTACTTC	TRBD1	TRBV7-9	TRBJ2-7	15
CASSPSGGIGNQPQHF	TGTGCCAGCAGTCCCTCGGGGGGAATAGGGAATCAGCCCCAGCATTTT	NA	TRBV28	TRBJ1-5	16
CASSSSVGTGTEAFF	TGTGCCAGCAGCTCGAGTGTAGGGACAGGCACTGAAGCTTTCTTT	TRBD1	TRBV7-9	TRBJ1-1	15
CASSEVQYEQYF	TGTGCCAGCAGTGAGGTCCAGTACGAGCAGTACTTC	NA	TRBV6-1	TRBJ2-7	12
CASTQGAFGNSPLHF	TGTGCCAGCACACAGGGGGCCTTCGGTAATTCACCCCTCCACTTT	TRBD1	TRBV25-1	TRBJ1-6	15
CASSREVLSYGYTF	TGTGCCAGCAGCCGCGAGGTACTTAGCTATGGCTACACCTTC	NA	TRBV28	TRBJ1-2	14
CASSLVGRADNEQFF	TGTGCCAGCAGCTTAGTGGGCAGGGCAGACAATGAGCAGTTCTTC	NA	TRBV11-3	TRBJ2-1	15
CASGGLGNSYEQYF	TGTGCCAGTGGGGGACTAGGGAACTCCTACGAGCAGTACTTC	TRBD2	TRBV19	TRBJ2-7	14
CASSPRTGTEQYF	TGTGCCAGCAGCCCAAGGACAGGGACCGAGCAGTACTTC	TRBD1	TRBV7-2	TRBJ2-7	13
CASSSAGLASETQYF	TGTGCCAGCAGCTCCGCGGGACTAGCAAGTGAGACCCAGTACTTC	TRBD2	TRBV7-9	TRBJ2-5	15
CASRRGQGSNQPQHF	TGTGCCAGCAGACGAGGACAGGGGAGCAATCAGCCCCAGCATTTT	TRBD1	TRBV6-5	TRBJ1-5	15
CASSWRTSGGNTGELFF	TGTGCCAGCAGCTGGCGGACTAGCGGGGGGAACACCGGGGAGCTGTTTTTT	TRBD2	TRBV7-2	TRBJ2-2	17
CASSPRRTENTEAFF	TGTGCCAGCTCACCGCGAAGAACAGAGAACACTGAAGCTTTCTTT	NA	TRBV18	TRBJ1-1	15
CASSPTLAASSDEQFF	TGTGCCAGCTCACCCACATTAGCCGCAAGTTCAGATGAGCAGTTCTTC	NA	TRBV18	TRBJ2-1	16
CASGPGRAAKPLYF	TGTGCCAGCGGCCCCGGTCGAGCGGCCAAACCTCTGTACTTC	NA	TRBV27	TRBJ2-7	14
CASSRGQGVMNTEAFF	TGTGCCAGCAGTAGGGGACAGGGCGTCATGAACACTGAAGCTTTCTTT	TRBD1	TRBV28	TRBJ1-1	16
CASTLPGAGVYEQYF	TGCGCCAGCACCCTGCCGGGGGCGGGGGTCTACGAGCAGTACTTC	NA	TRBV5-1	TRBJ2-7	15
CASSLGLAGEQYF	TGTGCCAGCAGCCTGGGACTAGCGGGAGAGCAGTACTTC	TRBD2	TRBV11-3	TRBJ2-7	13
CASSYGPGSGNTIYF	TGTGCCAGCAGTTACGGGCCCGGCTCTGGAAACACCATATATTTT	NA	TRBV6-5	TRBJ1-3	15
CAIRGRTREDLAGVTGELFF	TGTGCCATCAGGGGCAGGACCCGAGAAGACCTAGCGGGGGTAACCGGGGAGCTGTTTTTT	TRBD2	TRBV10-3	TRBJ2-2	20
CASSYGVGSQPQHF	TGTGCCAGCAGTTACGGGGTAGGGAGTCAGCCCCAGCATTTT	NA	TRBV6-5	TRBJ1-5	14
CAISDIAGYEQYF	TGTGCCATCAGTGATATAGCGGGCTACGAGCAGTACTTC	TRBD2	TRBV10-3	TRBJ2-7	13
CASSENRAQGRVIFGNEKLFF	TGTGCCAGCAGTGAAAATAGGGCACAGGGGCGAGTAATTTTTGGAAATGAAAAACTGTTTTTT	TRBD1	TRBV6-1	TRBJ1-4	21
CAWRGTGPPTFF	TGTGCCTGGAGGGGGACAGGTCCTCCGACTTTCTTT	TRBD1	TRBV30	TRBJ1-1	12